This T cell receptor beta chain derives from a study of blood T cell repertoires in COVID-19. Study details: Specimens from acute and convalescent COVID-19 originated in the United States, Italy and Spain. From T cells, B-cell-depleted T cells, or PBMCs came the material, which was cDNA or gDNA.

CDR3 length: 15 amino acids. With 2 bases removed from V and 4 bases from J, the gap between germline ends came to 16 bases. Per germline, CDR1 SGHRS and CDR2 YFSETQ. Authors' processing steps: By means of reference gene primer amplification, nucleated cell counts were estimated. The repertoire was sequenced with immunoSEQ multiplex PCR; TCRdb's copy has only in-frame clones and lacks some. That table is the source of V, J and clone size, and D and trimming were worked out from the DNA. The table has 200,000 or so clones, roughly 84% seen once. This clone was counted a few times. Sequencing used peripheral blood. This receptor was obtained from a human donor in a cohort sampled during active COVID-19. The chain employs TRBV5-1 and TRBJ2-7; possibly TRBD2 for D (5 bases). The CDR3 coding sequence is TGCGCCAGCAGCTTCGGGGAATTGACGTTATACGAGCAGTACTTC. It codes for CASSFGELTLYEQYF. The full variable domain, in which reference TRBV5-1 and TRBJ2-7 provide the parts outside the CDR3, is KAGVTQTPRYLIKTRGQQVTLSCSPISGHRSVSWYQQTPGQGLQFLFEYFSETQRNKGNFPGRFSGRQFSNSRSEMNVSTLELGDSALYLCASSFGELTLYEQYFGPGTRLTVT.